This T cell receptor beta chain was retrieved from a study of T cell changes during pregnancy in multiple sclerosis. The data were produced by immunoSEQ multiplex PCR, yet TCRdb's version contains in-frame clones alone and is incomplete. The table includes roughly 90,000 clones, almost 95% detected once. Germline trimming cut 4 bases from V and 1 base from J; bases unmatched to any gene: 5. The CDR3 runs 15 residues. From germline, CDR1 is SGHDT and CDR2 YYEEEE. This clonotype was obtained from a female donor with multiple sclerosis, enrolled in a pregnancy study. The chain couples TRBV5-6 to TRBJ2-7; 10 nucleotides agree with TRBD1. This specimen consisted of peripheral blood, obtained in the third trimester of pregnancy. CDR3 amino acids: CASSRWTGGSYEQYF. The CDR3 DNA sequence: TGTGCCAGCAGCCGGTGGACAGGGGGTTCCTACGAGCAGTACTTC. The variable domain in full, with the rest retrieved from reference TRBV5-6 and TRBJ2-7, is DAGVTQSPTHLIKTRGQQVTLRCSPKSGHDTVSWYQQALGQGPQFIFQYYEEEERQRGNFPDRFSGHQFPNYSSELNVNALLLGDSALYLCASSRWTGGSYEQYFGPGTRLTVT.